A selection of T cell receptor beta chains follows, all from one sample in a study of cytomegalovirus exposure and HLA in healthy donors. This table comes from immunoSEQ multiplex PCR, and its TCRdb copy is limited to in-frame clones, with some not included. The sample lists about 190,000 clones; over 80% were seen once. Sequencing was performed on PBMCs. The source is a man aged 25-45 years in good health and CMV-seronegative. Each CDR3 is given with its conserved first and last residue. A D gene is named only where the DNA matches it firmly. Only some rows state a clone size, as once, few, many or a class for expanded clones.

CDR3aa | CDR3nt | d_gene | abundance | j_gene | v_gene
CASSRGTVTGNTIYF | TGTGCCAGCAGCAGAGGGACAGTCACTGGAAACACCATATATTTT | TRBD1 | - | TRBJ1-3 | TRBV6-5
CASSEGGDNSPLHF | TGTGCCAGCAGTGAAGGGGGAGATAATTCACCCCTCCACTTT | - | - | TRBJ1-6 | TRBV2
CASSLRGSGGNEQFF | TGTGCCAGCAGCTTACGTGGGTCAGGGGGCAATGAGCAGTTCTTC | TRBD1 | - | TRBJ2-1 | TRBV11-3
CAISEDSSGNTIYF | TGTGCCATCAGTGAGGACAGTTCTGGAAACACCATATATTTT | - | - | TRBJ1-3 | TRBV10-3
CASSRMTGDYGYTF | TGTGCCAGCTCAAGAATGACAGGGGACTATGGCTACACCTTC | TRBD1 | - | TRBJ1-2 | TRBV18
CASRPGTLGSPLHF | TGTGCCAGCAGACCCGGGACTCTGGGTTCACCCCTCCACTTT | - | - | TRBJ1-6 | TRBV28
CAWSMTGPMYEKLFF | TGTGCCTGGAGTATGACAGGACCCATGTATGAAAAACTGTTTTTT | - | - | TRBJ1-4 | TRBV30
CASSTRTGVAFF | TGTGCCAGTAGTACCCGGACAGGGGTGGCTTTCTTT | TRBD1 | once | TRBJ1-1 | TRBV19
CASSVDRGTGELFF | TGTGCCAGCAGCGTAGACAGGGGCACCGGGGAGCTGTTTTTT | TRBD1 | - | TRBJ2-2 | TRBV9
CASSLAWQGKGNTGELFF | TGTGCTAGCAGCTTAGCGTGGCAGGGGAAGGGGAACACCGGGGAGCTGTTTTTT | - | - | TRBJ2-2 | TRBV7-7
CATSSLAGGRGANVLTF | TGTGCCACCAGCAGTCTAGCAGGGGGCCGAGGGGCCAACGTCCTGACTTTC | TRBD1 | - | TRBJ2-6 | TRBV15
CASSDSGVYQPQHF | TGTGCCAGCAGTGACTCAGGGGTCTACCAGCCCCAGCATTTT | - | - | TRBJ1-5 | TRBV2
CASSLAHSGRTGELFF | TGTGCCAGCAGCTTAGCGCATTCAGGGAGGACCGGGGAGCTGTTTTTT | - | - | TRBJ2-2 | TRBV7-2
CASSSLDRATYEQYF | TGTGCCAGCAGCTCACTGGACAGGGCCACCTACGAGCAGTACTTC | TRBD1 | - | TRBJ2-7 | TRBV5-4
CASSGEGIDGYTF | TGTGCCAGCAGTGGGGAGGGTATCGATGGCTACACCTTC | - | - | TRBJ1-2 | TRBV28
CASNPDLGEQFF | TGTGCCAGCAACCCCGACTTGGGTGAGCAGTTCTTC | - | - | TRBJ2-1 | TRBV2
CASSLDRLAGAYNEQFF | TGTGCCAGCAGCTTAGATCGACTAGCGGGGGCCTACAATGAGCAGTTCTTC | TRBD2 | few | TRBJ2-1 | TRBV11-2
CASSIRDREAFF | TGTGCCAGCAGCATACGGGACAGGGAAGCTTTCTTT | TRBD1 | once | TRBJ1-1 | TRBV9
CASGLALSNQPQHF | TGTGCCAGCGGCCTGGCTCTTAGCAATCAGCCCCAGCATTTT | - | - | TRBJ1-5 | TRBV28
CASSEPGQGHRETQYF | TGTGCCAGCAGCGAACCGGGACAGGGGCACAGAGAGACCCAGTACTTC | TRBD1 | - | TRBJ2-5 | TRBV9
CASSGTGFVTEAFF | TGTGCCAGCAGTGGGACAGGGTTCGTGACTGAAGCTTTCTTT | TRBD1 | - | TRBJ1-1 | TRBV9
CASNPGLASYEQYF | TGTGCCAGTAATCCGGGACTAGCGTCCTACGAGCAGTACTTC | TRBD2 | - | TRBJ2-7 | TRBV19
CASSPYPTGDGKLFF | TGCGCCAGCAGCCCCTACCCGACAGGGGATGGAAAACTGTTTTTT | TRBD1 | - | TRBJ1-4 | TRBV4-1
CASSSRGQGGMSQYF | TGTGCCAGCAGCTCGAGGGGACAGGGTGGCATGAGTCAGTACTTC | TRBD1 | once | TRBJ2-4 | TRBV14
CASSFIRFGTNTDTQYF | TGTGCCAGCAGTTTCATCCGCTTCGGGACTAACACAGATACGCAGTATTTT | TRBD2 | - | TRBJ2-3 | TRBV27
CASSWNRDRGNEQFF | TGTGCCAGCAGCTGGAACCGGGACAGGGGGAATGAGCAGTTCTTC | TRBD1 | - | TRBJ2-1 | TRBV7-9
CASSQQGYNEKLFF | TGTGCCAGCAGCCAACAGGGGTACAATGAAAAACTGTTTTTT | - | - | TRBJ1-4 | TRBV14
CASSTLGLAGEGEQFF | TGTGCCAGCAGCACCCTAGGACTAGCGGGAGAGGGTGAGCAGTTCTTC | TRBD2 | - | TRBJ2-1 | TRBV5-4
CASTTGGKQNIQYF | TGTGCCAGCACCACAGGGGGAAAGCAAAACATTCAGTACTTC | TRBD1 | - | TRBJ2-4 | TRBV5-4
CASSPLGASGQETQYF | TGTGCCAGCAGCCCACTTGGGGCTAGCGGGCAAGAGACCCAGTACTTC | TRBD2 | - | TRBJ2-5 | TRBV14
CASSMSVNTEAFF | TGTGCCAGCAGTATGTCGGTGAACACTGAAGCTTTCTTT | - | - | TRBJ1-1 | TRBV27
CASSQSRQGICYGYTF | TGCGCCAGCAGTCAATCACGTCAGGGGATTTGCTATGGCTACACCTTC | - | - | TRBJ1-2 | TRBV23-1
CASSSRTSVNTGELFF | TGTGCCAGTAGTTCTAGGACTAGCGTCAACACCGGGGAGCTGTTTTTT | TRBD2 | - | TRBJ2-2 | TRBV19
CASSLIGIYEQYF | TGTGCCAGCAGCTTAATCGGGATCTACGAGCAGTACTTC | - | - | TRBJ2-7 | TRBV7-6
CASSIRTSVDTQYF | TGTGCCAGTAGTATCCGGACTAGCGTTGATACGCAGTATTTT | TRBD2 | - | TRBJ2-3 | TRBV19
CAWSQKGTALGQPQHF | TGTGCCTGGAGCCAAAAGGGGACAGCTTTAGGTCAGCCCCAGCATTTT | TRBD1 | - | TRBJ1-5 | TRBV30
CASSQGRSGQETQYF | TGCGCCAGCAGCCAAGGTCGATCAGGGCAAGAGACCCAGTACTTC | - | - | TRBJ2-5 | TRBV4-1
CASSLDASGSSVSYEQYF | TGTGCCAGCAGCTTAGATGCTAGCGGGAGCTCGGTCTCCTACGAGCAGTACTTC | TRBD2 | - | TRBJ2-7 | TRBV7-2
CRLDCRHQPQHF | TGCAGATTAGACTGCCGCCATCAGCCCCAGCATTTT | - | - | TRBJ1-5 | TRBV29-1
CASTPGPQGYNEQFF | TGTGCCAGCACTCCCGGGCCACAGGGCTACAATGAGCAGTTCTTC | - | - | TRBJ2-1 | TRBV6-6
CASSIVTGPTRGGTGYTF | TGTGCCAGTAGTATAGTAACAGGGCCTACGAGAGGTGGAACGGGCTACACCTTC | - | - | TRBJ1-2 | TRBV19
CASTQGSYNEQFF | TGTGCCAGTACCCAGGGCTCCTACAATGAGCAGTTCTTC | - | - | TRBJ2-1 | TRBV19
CASSALNTEAFF | TGTGCCAGCAGTGCTTTGAACACTGAAGCTTTCTTT | - | - | TRBJ1-1 | TRBV2
CASSYSNYGYTF | TGTGCCAGCAGCTATAGTAACTATGGCTACACCTTC | - | - | TRBJ1-2 | TRBV7-2
CSVVWGVGANVLTF | TGCAGCGTTGTCTGGGGGGTTGGGGCCAACGTCCTGACTTTC | - | - | TRBJ2-6 | TRBV29-1
CASSPRGVLNSPLHF | TGTGCCAGCAGCCCCAGGGGGGTGCTAAATTCACCCCTCCACTTT | TRBD1 | - | TRBJ1-6 | TRBV5-5
CASRMKLRRSGDYEQYF | TGTGCCAGCAGGATGAAGTTACGGAGGAGCGGGGACTACGAGCAGTACTTC | - | - | TRBJ2-7 | TRBV21-1
CASSLISGQETQYF | TGTGCCAGCAGTTTAATTTCGGGGCAAGAGACCCAGTACTTC | - | - | TRBJ2-5 | TRBV27
CASSLAASGMYEQFF | TGCGCCAGCAGCTTGGCGGCTAGCGGGATGTATGAGCAGTTCTTC | TRBD2 | - | TRBJ2-1 | TRBV5-1
CASSSELVYNEQFF | TGTGCCAGTAGTTCAGAGCTAGTCTACAATGAGCAGTTCTTC | - | few | TRBJ2-1 | TRBV19
CASSQRQSGGTQYF | TGTGCCAGCAGCCAACGCCAGTCGGGAGGGACCCAGTACTTC | TRBD2 | - | TRBJ2-5 | TRBV14
CASSQPGALSGRRETQYF | TGCGCCAGCAGCCAACCGGGGGCCCTGAGCGGGAGACGCGAGACCCAGTACTTC | TRBD2 | - | TRBJ2-5 | TRBV4-1
CASSHSGTSGGYSTDTQYF | TGCGCCAGCAGCCATTCAGGGACTAGCGGGGGATATAGCACAGATACGCAGTATTTT | TRBD2 | - | TRBJ2-3 | TRBV4-3
CASSSTGVQPQHF | TGTGCCAGCAGTTCGACAGGGGTTCAGCCCCAGCATTTT | TRBD1 | - | TRBJ1-5 | TRBV27
CASSSHRVGEKLFF | TGTGCCAGCAGTTCGCACAGGGTTGGCGAAAAACTGTTTTTT | - | once | TRBJ1-4 | TRBV28
CASSQDSTGELFF | TGTGCCAGCAGTCAGGACAGCACCGGGGAGCTGTTTTTT | - | - | TRBJ2-2 | TRBV7-6
CSARDFYGYTF | TGCAGTGCTAGAGACTTCTATGGCTACACCTTC | - | - | TRBJ1-2 | TRBV20-1
CASSRRDSLYEQYF | TGTGCCAGCAGCCGCCGGGACAGCCTCTACGAGCAGTACTTC | TRBD1 | - | TRBJ2-7 | TRBV11-2
CASSDGTRDSPLHF | TGTGCCAGCAGTGATGGGACTAGGGATTCACCCCTCCACTTT | - | - | TRBJ1-6 | TRBV6-1
CSVRGGTPPYEQYF | TGCAGCGTCCGGGGGGGGACTCCTCCCTACGAGCAGTACTTC | TRBD2 | - | TRBJ2-7 | TRBV29-1